This T cell receptor beta chain was identified in a study of T cell responses to AZD1222 COVID-19 vaccine. General observations from the study: Sampling captured repertoires only after the peak T cell response. Only six or seven AZD1222 recipients tested seropositive at baseline. Clonal diversity was possibly underestimated, and the donors were mostly white British, with more females. Spike regions recognized by vaccine-associated CD4 TCRs spanned the protein, led by 160-218 and 743-854.

The V gene's germline CDR1 is KGHDR and CDR2 SFDVKD. The CDR3 spans 15 residues. Unmatched junction bases numbered 9, after V lost 2 bases and J lost 7 bases. This table comes from immunoSEQ multiplex PCR, and its TCRdb copy is limited to in-frame clones, with some not included. The sample carries 150,000 to 200,000 clones, approximately 94% recorded once. Details on this clone: Its antigen is unidentified.

V is TRBV24-1 and J is TRBJ1-2; 7 bases map to TRBD1. The TCR sequence derives from an adult in good health. The sample consisted of peripheral blood, taken on day 0 of AZD1222 vaccination. CDR3 loop: CATSDSDRGLIGYTF. The CDR3 DNA sequence: TGTGCCACCAGTGATTCAGATAGGGGGCTTATTGGCTACACCTTC.